The 15 T cell receptor beta chains below come from one sample, sequenced in a study of shared clonotypes between healthy human individuals. Assay: immunoSEQ multiplex PCR; the TCRdb copy retains only in-frame clones and omits some. This sample yields 780,000 or so clones, of which 55% to 80% are seen a single time; 1.8% belongs to the top ten. What was sequenced was memory CD4+ T cells sorted from blood. Subset given: CD45RA-negative fraction. Receptor source: a woman aged 25 to 39 in good health.

The rearrangement links TRBV27 to TRBJ2-7; TRBD1 might be the D (6 bases). Germline V gene data show CDR1 as MNHEY and CDR2 as SMNVEV (reference sequence). The CDR3 has 14 residues. Trimming shortened V by 2 bases and J by 0 bases, and 8 bases separated the two germline ends. The CDR3 is CASSLTDSSYEQYF. DNA for the CDR3: TGTGCCAGCAGTTTAACGGACAGCTCCTACGAGCAGTACTTC.

This chain links TRBV5-1 with TRBJ2-1; no clear D gene. Germline CDR1 SGHRS, CDR2 YFSETQ. V was cut by 0 bases and J by 6 bases, with 10 bases left in between. The CDR3 length is 14 residues. Here the CDR3 DNA reads TGCGCCAGCAGCTTGGCGTTAGAGATCAATGAGCAGTTCTTC. Translating it yields CASSLALEINEQFF.

The chain recombines TRBV28 with TRBJ1-4; 9 bases are a match to TRBD1. The CDR3 is 15 residues long. Germline CDR1 is MDHEN and CDR2 is SYDVKM. V trimming: 6 bases; J trimming: 4 bases; junction bases outside the gene matches: 6. The CDR3 loop is CASSYSGQGNEKLFF. The DNA for the CDR3 is TGTGCCAGCAGCTATTCGGGACAGGGTAATGAAAAACTGTTTTTT. The complete variable domain, with remaining parts taken from reference TRBV28 and TRBJ1-4, reads DVKVTQSSRYLVKRTGEKVFLECVQDMDHENMFWYRQDPGLGLRLIYFSYDVKMKEKGDIPEGYSVSREKKERFSLILESASTNQTSMYLCASSYSGQGNEKLFFGSGTQLSVL.

V gene TRBV6-5 combines with J gene TRBJ2-7, with TRBD2 matching 12 bases. The CDR3 loop spans 15 amino acids. Germline V gene sequence: CDR1 MNHEY, CDR2 SVGAGI. The trim removed 4 bases at V and 6 bases at J, leaving 7 bases unmatched. The CDR3 sequence: CASSSTTSGSSEQYF. For the CDR3, the DNA is TGTGCCAGCAGTTCCACGACTAGCGGGAGTAGCGAGCAGTACTTC.

The J gene is TRBJ2-7, the V gene TRBV5-1; TRBD2 agrees at 10 bases. CDR3 length equals 15 residues. Per the germline V gene, CDR1 is SGHRS and CDR2 is YFSETQ. The J segment lost 3 bases and the V segment lost 5 bases, leaving 8 bases of the junction unmatched. The CDR3 bases are TGCGCCAGCAGTCCCGGGACTAGCGAGAACTACGAGCAGTACTTC. It is translated as CASSPGTSENYEQYF.

This clone was seen only a few times. The chain combines TRBV27 with TRBJ1-2, with a tentative D call TRBD1 (6 bases). The CDR3 covers 17 residues. The V and J ends lost 5 bases and 4 bases respectively, with 23 bases between them. Per the germline V gene, CDR1 is MNHEY and CDR2 is SMNVEV (reference sequence). The DNA of the CDR3 is TGTGCCAGCAGTCCAAGTCAGGGGCGGGTTATTGGCTATGGCTACACCTTC. Its translation: CASSPSQGRVIGYGYTF.

This clone came up many times. The chain joins TRBV4-2 to TRBJ1-1, with D possibly TRBD1 on 5 matching bases. Germline lookup yields CDR1 LGHNA and CDR2 YNFKEQ. The CDR3 sequence is 12 residues long. Trimming shortened V by 0 bases and J by 11 bases, and 10 bases separated the two germline ends. The CDR3 here is CASSQETEVAFF. The CDR3, as DNA: TGTGCCAGCAGCCAAGAGACAGAGGTGGCTTTCTTT.

This chain joins TRBV7-2 and TRBJ2-7; 8 nucleotides line up with TRBD2. Losses at the gene ends were 5 bases for V and 5 bases for J; bases not matched to a gene: 8. Germline lookup yields CDR1 SGHTA and CDR2 FQGNSA. The CDR3 totals 14 residues. CDR3 region: CASSLVAGSNEQYF. The CDR3 DNA reads TGTGCCAGCAGCCTAGTAGCGGGATCCAACGAGCAGTACTTC.

The CDR3 bases are TGTGCCAGCAGCTTTGACTTATACGAGCAGTACTTC. Its translation: CASSFDLYEQYF. This chain connects TRBV11-3 to TRBJ2-7; no firm D call. Trimming pared 3 bases from V and 4 bases from J, leaving 7 bases between. Germline loops: CDR1 SGHNT, CDR2 YENEEA. This CDR3 has 12 residues.

The chain links TRBV19 to TRBJ2-7; D might be TRBD1 (5 bases). Germline CDR1 reads LNHDA; CDR2 reads SQIVND (reference sequence). V was clipped by 7 bases and J by 0 bases, with 7 bases between them. The CDR3 runs to 12 residues. Here the CDR3 DNA reads TGTGCCAGTAAAGACAGCTCCTACGAGCAGTACTTC. Its protein is CASKDSSYEQYF.

V and J are TRBV9 and TRBJ2-3; D is ambiguous. The CDR3 has 13 residues. Trimming stripped 4 bases from V and 2 bases from J, with 8 bases between. Germline lookup yields CDR1 SGDLS and CDR2 YYNGEE. The CDR3: CASSTWTTDTQYF. The DNA for the CDR3 is TGTGCCAGCAGCACCTGGACCACAGATACGCAGTATTTT.

This clone has a handful of counts. The rearrangement uses TRBV5-4 and TRBJ2-1, with D maybe TRBD2 (6 bases). CDR1 and CDR2 from the germline V gene are SGHNT and YYREEE (reference sequence). Trimming pared 0 bases from V and 8 bases from J, leaving 18 bases between. The length of the CDR3 is 16 residues. The DNA for the CDR3 is TGTGCCAGCAGCTTGGGTGGGACTCCCCGCGGACATGAGCAGTTCTTC. This encodes CASSLGGTPRGHEQFF.

The genes are TRBV7-6 and TRBJ1-1; perhaps TRBD1 as D (5 bases). The V and J ends lost 5 bases and 0 bases respectively, with 16 bases between them. CDR1 is SGHVS and CDR2 is FNYEAQ in the germline V gene. The CDR3 is 16 residues long. The chain's CDR3 is CASSHRGGNMNTEAFF. The CDR3, as DNA: TGTGCCAGCAGCCATCGCGGGGGTAACATGAACACTGAAGCTTTCTTT.

The chain links TRBV4-2 to TRBJ1-3; D remains unclear. Germline V gene lookup returns CDR1 LGHNA and CDR2 YNFKEQ. The CDR3 consists of 16 residues. V gave up 3 bases and J gave up 0 bases, with 12 bases separating them. In nucleotides, the CDR3 is TGTGCCAGCAGCCACGTAAACAGAGCCTCTGGAAACACCATATATTTT. It encodes CASSHVNRASGNTIYF.

V gene TRBV27 combines with J gene TRBJ1-4, with 10 nucleotides matching TRBD1. With V trimmed by 3 bases and J by 5 bases, 9 bases remained unmatched. CDR3 length: 17 amino acids. CDR1 is MNHEY, CDR2 SMNVEV, per germline (reference sequence). The DNA of the CDR3 is TGTGCCAGCAGTTTGAGGGGGACAGGGGAGGCGAATGAAAAACTGTTTTTT. It specifies CASSLRGTGEANEKLFF.